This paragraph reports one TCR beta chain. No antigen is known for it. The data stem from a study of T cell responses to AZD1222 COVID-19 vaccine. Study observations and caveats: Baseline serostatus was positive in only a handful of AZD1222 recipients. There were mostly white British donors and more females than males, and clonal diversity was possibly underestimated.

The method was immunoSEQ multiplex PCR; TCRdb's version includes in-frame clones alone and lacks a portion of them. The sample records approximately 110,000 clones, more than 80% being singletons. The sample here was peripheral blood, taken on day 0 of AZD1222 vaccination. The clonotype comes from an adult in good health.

The CDR3 here is CASRAEMGGELFF. For the CDR3, the DNA is TGTGCCAGCAGGGCGGAGATGGGCGGGGAGCTGTTTTTT. The chain employs TRBV2 and TRBJ2-2; D not resolved. This CDR3 has 13 residues. Germline loops: CDR1 SNHLY, CDR2 FYNNEI. Trimming cost V 6 bases and J 7 bases, with 12 bases left between them.